These 16 T cell receptor beta chains were all obtained from the same sample, sequenced in a study of blood T cell repertoires in COVID-19. Sequencing used immunoSEQ multiplex PCR; TCRdb keeps in-frame clones, though not all of them. Of 200,000 to 250,000 clones in the sample, around 85% were seen once. Source material: PBMCs or T cells enriched from blood (not recorded which). These receptors were taken from a woman aged 40-49 years with acute COVID-19.

CDR3: CASGLVLGLNTEAFF. CDR3 in DNA: TGTGCTAGTGGTTTGGTACTAGGTTTGAACACTGAAGCTTTCTTT. The rearrangement uses TRBV12-5 and TRBJ1-1, with D unclear. Germline V gene sequence: CDR1 LGHNT, CDR2 FRNRAP. Trimming pared 0 bases from V and 0 bases from J, leaving 8 bases between. The CDR3 length is 15 residues.

V is TRBV18 and J is TRBJ2-3, with 16 bases matching TRBD2. This CDR3 is built from 17 residues. Germline V lookup: CDR1 KGHSH, CDR2 LQKENI. V lost 3 bases and J lost 3; bases outside the gene matches: 3. CDR3 DNA: TGTGCCAGCTCACCTGCGGGACTAGCGGGAGGGACAGATACGCAGTATTTT. Encoded protein: CASSPAGLAGGTDTQYF.

The chain uses TRBV3-1 (or the pseudogene TRBV3-2) and TRBJ1-1; D gene ambiguous. V dropped 1 base and J dropped 9 bases, with 15 bases sitting between them. Germline-derived CDR1 and CDR2 are LGHDT and YNNKEL (reference sequence). CDR3 length equals 14 residues. The CDR3 loop is CASSQGVLTSKAFF. The CDR3 DNA is TGTGCCAGCAGCCAAGGAGTCCTAACCTCGAAAGCTTTCTTT.

The V and J genes are TRBV19 and TRBJ2-2, with D tentatively TRBD1 (6 bases). CDR3 length: 14 residues. V lost 3 bases and J 5 bases, leaving 10 bases between the germline ends. Per the germline V gene, CDR1 is LNHDA and CDR2 is SQIVND (reference sequence). The DNA of the CDR3 is TGTGCCAGTAGTATTTCAGGGGTTACCGGGGAGCTGTTTTTT. Translating gives CASSISGVTGELFF.

CDR3 bases: TGTGCCAGCAGCTTAGATTGGGCAGGGGGCGTAGATACGCAGTATTTT. Its translation is CASSLDWAGGVDTQYF. The chain employs TRBV11-2 and TRBJ2-3, with TRBD1 matching over 8 bases. Trimming at V came to 0 bases and at J to 5 bases, leaving 7 bases not matched to a gene. Germline values: CDR1 SGHAT, CDR2 FQNNGV. The CDR3 has 16 amino acids.

This clone was found a few times. The chain joins TRBV7-7 to TRBJ2-2; maybe TRBD2 (7 bases). V dropped 2 bases and J dropped 6 bases, with 13 bases sitting between them. Germline-derived CDR1 and CDR2 are SSHAT and FNYEAQ (reference sequence). This CDR3 comprises 15 residues. In nucleotides, the CDR3 is TGTGCCAGCAGCTTACGAGGGAGGGGGTCCGGGGAGCTGTTTTTT. It specifies CASSLRGRGSGELFF.

The chain is built from TRBV19 and TRBJ2-3; D unclear. The CDR3 covers 14 residues. Germline CDR1 is LNHDA and CDR2 is SQIVND (reference sequence). Trimming cost V 3 bases and J 4 bases, with 11 bases left between them. The CDR3 DNA follows: TGTGCCAGTAGTATGGCATCCTTCCCAGATACGCAGTATTTT. This codes for CASSMASFPDTQYF.

The chain couples TRBV7-9 to TRBJ2-2; TRBD1 matches 11 bases. The CDR3 has 17 amino acids. Germline V lookup: CDR1 SEHNR, CDR2 FQNEAQ (reference sequence). Germline trimming cut 7 bases from V and 0 bases from J; bases unmatched to any gene: 7. The CDR3 sequence: CASIRTGGLANTGELFF. CDR3 DNA: TGTGCCAGCATCCGGACAGGGGGCCTCGCGAACACCGGGGAGCTGTTTTTT.

The gene calls are TRBV27 and TRBJ2-7; no reliable D call. The CDR3 totals 13 residues. In germline, CDR1 is MNHEY, CDR2 SMNVEV (reference sequence). V lost 3 bases, J lost 3 bases, and 9 bases lay in between. CDR3 DNA: TGTGCCAGCAGTTTTGGCATAAACTACGAGCAGTACTTC. The encoded protein is CASSFGINYEQYF.

With regard to this clone: This specimen includes other DNA sequences encoding the same CDR3. The rearrangement joins TRBV28 to TRBJ2-5; 7 nucleotides agree with TRBD1. CDR1 is MDHEN and CDR2 is SYDVKM in the germline V gene. J was trimmed by 1 base and V by 5 bases; bases with no gene match: 4. CDR3 size: 14 residues. The CDR3 region has the DNA TGTGCCAGCAGTCCGGGACAGACCCAAGAGACCCAGTACTTC. It encodes CASSPGQTQETQYF.

The chain carries TRBV28 and TRBJ1-5; D not resolved. The V end lost 4 bases, the J end lost 7 bases, and 14 bases lay between the germline ends. This CDR3 region has 14 residues. Germline V gene sequence: CDR1 MDHEN, CDR2 SYDVKM. The CDR3 DNA is TGTGCCAGCAGTTCCCCGGGGTACGGGCAGCCCCAGCATTTT. Protein sequence: CASSSPGYGQPQHF. The whole variable domain, filled in from reference TRBV28 and TRBJ1-5, reads DVKVTQSSRYLVKRTGEKVFLECVQDMDHENMFWYRQDPGLGLRLIYFSYDVKMKEKGDIPEGYSVSREKKERFSLILESASTNQTSMYLCASSSPGYGQPQHFGDGTRLSIL.

The chain carries TRBV7-2 and TRBJ1-3; tentatively, D is TRBD1 (5 bases). The germline CDR1 and CDR2 sequences are SGHTA and FQGNSA. Trimming took off 2 bases at V and 3 bases at J, with 11 bases between the two ends. This CDR3 region has 15 residues. The CDR3 nucleotides are TGTGCCAGCAGCTTACGTCACGGGGGTGGAAACACCATATATTTT. It yields the protein CASSLRHGGGNTIYF.

This clone was recorded only once. The J gene is TRBJ2-3, the V gene TRBV6-5, with 9 bases identical to TRBD2. This CDR3 spans 14 amino acids. The J segment lost 2 bases and the V segment lost 7 bases, leaving 4 bases of the junction unmatched. Germline V gene data show CDR1 as MNHEY and CDR2 as SVGAGI. CDR3 in DNA: TGTGCCAGCAATCCGGGACTAGCCACAGATACGCAGTATTTT. Protein: CASNPGLATDTQYF.

V is TRBV4-2 and J is TRBJ1-3; D ambiguous. Germline V gene data show CDR1 as LGHNA and CDR2 as YNFKEQ. This CDR3 is 15 amino acids long. Trimming cost V 0 bases and J 0 bases, with 6 bases left between them. CDR3 amino acids: CASSQEAVSGNTIYF. The CDR3 coding sequence is TGTGCCAGCAGCCAAGAGGCGGTCTCTGGAAACACCATATATTTT.

The DNA of the CDR3 is TGTGCCAGCAGCCAAAATGGGCCGACTACCCCCTACGAGCAGTACTTC. Its protein is CASSQNGPTTPYEQYF. J is TRBJ2-7 and V is TRBV3-1 (or the pseudogene TRBV3-2); D may be TRBD2 (5 bases). This CDR3 contains 16 residues. The V gene lost 2 bases and the J gene lost 2 bases, with 16 bases spanning the gap. Germline V lookup: CDR1 LGHDT, CDR2 YNNKEL (reference sequence).

J is TRBJ2-5 and V is TRBV28; tentatively, D is TRBD1 (6 bases). The CDR3 totals 15 residues. The germline V gene encodes CDR1 MDHEN and CDR2 SYDVKM. Trimming removed 5 bases at V and 2 bases at J, with 15 bases between. CDR3 nucleotide sequence: TGTGCCAGCAGTCGAGCCGGGACACAACAAGAGACCCAGTACTTC. This gives the protein CASSRAGTQQETQYF.